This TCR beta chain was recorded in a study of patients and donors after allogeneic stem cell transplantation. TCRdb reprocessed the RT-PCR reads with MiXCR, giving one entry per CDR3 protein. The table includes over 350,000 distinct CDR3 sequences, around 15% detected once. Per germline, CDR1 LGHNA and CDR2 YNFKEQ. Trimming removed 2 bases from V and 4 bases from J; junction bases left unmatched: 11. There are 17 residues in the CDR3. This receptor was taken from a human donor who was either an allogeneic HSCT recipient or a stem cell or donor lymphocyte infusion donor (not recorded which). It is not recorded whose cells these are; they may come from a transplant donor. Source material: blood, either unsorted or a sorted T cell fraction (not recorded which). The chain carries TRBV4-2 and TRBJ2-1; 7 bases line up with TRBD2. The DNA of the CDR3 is TGTGCCAGCAGCCAACATCGGACTAGTATATGGTACAATGAGCAGTTCTTC. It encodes CASSQHRTSIWYNEQFF.